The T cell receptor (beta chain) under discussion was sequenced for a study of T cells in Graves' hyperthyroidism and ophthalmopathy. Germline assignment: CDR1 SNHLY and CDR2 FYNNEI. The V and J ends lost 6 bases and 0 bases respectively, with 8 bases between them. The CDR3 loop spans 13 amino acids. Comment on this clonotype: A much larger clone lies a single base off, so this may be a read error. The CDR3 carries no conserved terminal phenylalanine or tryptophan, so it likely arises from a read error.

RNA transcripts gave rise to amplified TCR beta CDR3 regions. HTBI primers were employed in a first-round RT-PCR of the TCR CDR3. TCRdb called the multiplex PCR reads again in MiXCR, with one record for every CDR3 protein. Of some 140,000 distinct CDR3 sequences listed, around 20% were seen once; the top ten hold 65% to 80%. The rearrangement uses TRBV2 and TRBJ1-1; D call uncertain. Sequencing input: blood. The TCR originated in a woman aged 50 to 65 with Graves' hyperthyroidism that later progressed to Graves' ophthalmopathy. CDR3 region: CASRLQLNTEAFS. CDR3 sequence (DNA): TGTGCCAGCAGGTTACAGTTGAACACTGAAGCTTTCTCT.